The clone carrying this T cell receptor beta chain was seen a handful of times. The antigen remains unidentified. Other DNA sequences in the sample encode the same CDR3. Trimming removed 2 bases from V and 0 bases from J; junction bases left unmatched: 1. Germline V gene lookup returns CDR1 LNHDA and CDR2 SQIVND (reference sequence). This CDR3 contains 15 residues. Assay: immunoSEQ multiplex PCR; the TCRdb copy retains only in-frame clones and omits some. The sample has approximately 700,000 clones, approximately 73% seen once; the top ten hold about 1.8%. Donors had no recently reported acute infections or vaccinations and were HIV-negative. The data were taken from a study of shared clonotypes between healthy human individuals. Study-level points and caveats: On the whole, naive subsets had larger estimated richness than memory subsets had.

V is TRBV19 and J is TRBJ1-2; 9 bases match TRBD1. Sequencing used memory CD4+ T cells sorted from blood. Subset specified: CD45RA-negative fraction. This TCR was sampled from a woman aged 25-40 years in good health. CDR3 protein: CASSITGGTNYGYTF. DNA for the CDR3: TGTGCCAGTAGTATAACAGGGGGCACTAACTATGGCTACACCTTC.